The T cell receptor (beta chain) under discussion was sequenced for a study of PD-1 blockade in classical Hodgkin lymphoma. Study conclusions and caveats: Significantly greater TCR diversity emerged by C4D1 in CD4+ cells but not CD8+ cells. When nivolumab was started under 1 year after ASCT, patients were excluded.

Clones were sequenced by immunoSEQ multiplex PCR, and TCRdb holds only the in-frame ones, with some missing. The sample lists about 94,000 clones; just over 90% were seen once. Indicated time point: cycle 4 day 1 (C4D1), after 5 to 7 weeks of nivolumab. Every patient was affected by relapse after autologous stem cell transplantation, while exposure to brentuximab vedotin was not uniform. About this clone itself: Antigen specificity is unknown.

Germline trimming cut 4 bases from V and 4 bases from J; bases unmatched to any gene: 8. The CDR3 consists of 17 residues. In germline, CDR1 is MGHRA, CDR2 YSYEKL. The sequences come from peripheral blood mononuclear cells (PBMCs), collected before the fourth cycle of nivolumab. The clonotype comes from a human donor with classical Hodgkin lymphoma. This sequence joins TRBV4-1 and TRBJ2-3, with 13 bases aligning to TRBD2. The CDR3 coding sequence is TGCGCCAGCAGCCGAGGACTAGCGGGAGTTCTTGCAGATACGCAGTATTTT. Its protein is CASSRGLAGVLADTQYF.